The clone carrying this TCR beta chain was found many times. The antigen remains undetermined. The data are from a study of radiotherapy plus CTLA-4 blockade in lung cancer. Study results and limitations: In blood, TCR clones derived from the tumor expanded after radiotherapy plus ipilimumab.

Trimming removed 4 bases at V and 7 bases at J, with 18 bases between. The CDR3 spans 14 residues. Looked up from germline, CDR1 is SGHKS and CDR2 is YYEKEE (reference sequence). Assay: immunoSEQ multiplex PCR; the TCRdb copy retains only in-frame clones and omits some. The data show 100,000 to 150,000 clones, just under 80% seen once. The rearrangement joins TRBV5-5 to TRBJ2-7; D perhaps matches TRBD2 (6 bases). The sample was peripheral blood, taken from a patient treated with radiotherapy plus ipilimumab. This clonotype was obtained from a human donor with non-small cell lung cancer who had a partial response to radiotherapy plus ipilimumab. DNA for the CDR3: TGTGCCAGCAGCCTACCTCCACCGGCGGGGGAGCAGTACTTC. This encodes CASSLPPPAGEQYF. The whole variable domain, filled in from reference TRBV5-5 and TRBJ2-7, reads DAGVTQSPTHLIKTRGQQVTLRCSPISGHKSVSWYQQVLGQGPQFIFQYYEKEERGRGNFPDRFSARQFPNYSSELNVNALLLGDSALYLCASSLPPPAGEQYFGPGTRLTVT.